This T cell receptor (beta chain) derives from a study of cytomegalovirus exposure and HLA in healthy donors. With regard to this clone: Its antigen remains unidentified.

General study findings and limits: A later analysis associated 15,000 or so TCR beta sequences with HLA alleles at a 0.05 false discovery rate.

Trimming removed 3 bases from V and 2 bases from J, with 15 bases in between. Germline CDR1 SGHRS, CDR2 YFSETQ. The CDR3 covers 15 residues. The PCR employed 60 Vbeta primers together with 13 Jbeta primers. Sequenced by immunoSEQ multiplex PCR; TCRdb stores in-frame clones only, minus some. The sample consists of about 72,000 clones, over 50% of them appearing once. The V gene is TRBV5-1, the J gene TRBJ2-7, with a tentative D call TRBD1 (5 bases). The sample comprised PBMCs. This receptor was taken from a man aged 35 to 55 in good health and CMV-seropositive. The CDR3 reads CASSWMGPPTYEQYF. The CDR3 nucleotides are TGCGCCAGCAGCTGGATGGGGCCACCGACCTACGAGCAGTACTTC.